One sample yielded the 17 T cell receptor beta chains listed below, sequenced in a study of control samples from healthy donors and cancer patients. Libraries were prepared by immunoSEQ multiplex PCR; TCRdb keeps only in-frame clonotypes and omits some of them. In the table there are approximately 150,000 clones, roughly 91% of which are singletons. The source material was PBMCs. The receptors shown here come from a man between 45 and 60 years old with head and neck cancer.

DNA of the CDR3: TGTGCCAGCAGCCCGAGACAGGGGGCTTCTTCACCCCTCCACTTT. Its protein is CASSPRQGASSPLHF. The rearrangement links TRBV7-9 to TRBJ1-6; 10 bases are shared with TRBD1. Trimming removed 5 bases from V and 9 bases from J; junction bases left unmatched: 7. Germline V gene sequence: CDR1 SEHNR, CDR2 FQNEAQ (reference sequence). The CDR3 totals 15 residues.

The rearrangement links TRBV24-1 to TRBJ2-1, with D possibly being TRBD1 (6 bases). The germline V gene encodes CDR1 KGHDR and CDR2 SFDVKD. This CDR3 is 18 amino acids long. V was shortened by 0 bases and J by 8 bases, with 22 bases between the two germline ends. The CDR3 spells CATSDLSRGAGEGDEQFF. As DNA, the CDR3 is TGTGCCACCAGTGATTTGAGTCGTGGGGCAGGGGAAGGGGATGAGCAGTTCTTC.

This chain joins TRBV7-9 and TRBJ1-2, with D possibly being TRBD1 (5 bases). Germline CDR1 and CDR2: SEHNR and FQNEAQ (reference sequence). V dropped 3 bases and J dropped 8 bases, with 13 bases sitting between them. There are 13 residues in the CDR3. The CDR3 DNA is TGTGCCAGCAGCTTGGGGCTAAAAAGGGGCTACACCTTC. This codes for CASSLGLKRGYTF.

On this clone itself: This specimen includes other DNA sequences encoding the same CDR3. V gene TRBV5-6 combines with J gene TRBJ1-1, with D maybe TRBD1 (5 bases). V lost 4 bases and J 3 bases, leaving 7 bases between the germline ends. CDR1 and CDR2 from the germline V gene are SGHDT and YYEEEE. The CDR3 contains 12 residues. The CDR3 DNA reads TGTGCCAGCAGCCTGGGGGACACTGAAGCTTTCTTT. As protein: CASSLGDTEAFF.

This clone was counted a single time. The V gene is TRBV28, the J gene TRBJ2-7; tentatively, D is TRBD1 (6 bases). This CDR3 region has 14 residues. Germline V CDR1 and CDR2: MDHEN, SYDVKM. Trimming removed 2 bases from V and 3 bases from J, with 11 bases in between. CDR3 amino acids: CASSLAGAFYEQYF. The CDR3 DNA is TGTGCCAGCAGTTTAGCAGGGGCCTTCTACGAGCAGTACTTC. The whole variable domain, filled in from reference TRBV28 and TRBJ2-7, reads DVKVTQSSRYLVKRTGEKVFLECVQDMDHENMFWYRQDPGLGLRLIYFSYDVKMKEKGDIPEGYSVSREKKERFSLILESASTNQTSMYLCASSLAGAFYEQYFGPGTRLTVT.

V is TRBV5-6 and J is TRBJ2-7, with 11 bases lining up with TRBD2. V trimming: 2 bases; J trimming: 2 bases; junction bases outside the gene matches: 3. The CDR3 consists of 15 residues. In germline, CDR1 is SGHDT, CDR2 YYEEEE. The CDR3 DNA reads as TGTGCCAGCAGCTTCATGACTAGCGGGGCCTACGAGCAGTACTTC. Its protein is CASSFMTSGAYEQYF.

On this clone itself: One end of the junction varies from germline; a read error may be responsible. Other DNA sequences in the sample encode the same CDR3. The chain is built from TRBV6-1 and TRBJ1-6, with TRBD1 as a possible D gene (6 bases). This CDR3 contains 15 residues. Germline-derived CDR1 and CDR2 are MNHNS and SASEGT. The CDR3 nucleotides read TGTGCCAGCAGTGACAGGGGACTCGATAATTCGCCCCTCCACTTT. Protein product: CASSDRGLDNSPLHF.

The rearrangement links TRBV3-1 (or the pseudogene TRBV3-2) to TRBJ2-4; tentative D call: TRBD2 (6 bases). The ends were cut back, 4 bases at V and 0 bases at J, with 7 bases in the middle. The CDR3 spans 14 residues. Germline CDR1 is LGHDT and CDR2 is YNNKEL (reference sequence). The chain's CDR3 is CASSPGLAKNIQYF. The CDR3 region has the DNA TGTGCCAGCAGCCCGGGACTAGCCAAAAACATTCAGTACTTC.

This chain uses TRBV5-1 with TRBJ1-2, with D unresolved. CDR1 and CDR2 (germline): SGHRS, YFSETQ. V lost 0 bases and J 4 bases, leaving 10 bases between the germline ends. This CDR3 spans 14 amino acids. DNA for the CDR3: TGCGCCAGCAGCTTGGCGCCAGTCTCCTATGGCTACACCTTC. Translating it yields CASSLAPVSYGYTF.

V is TRBV19 and J is TRBJ1-5; D unclear. This CDR3 is built from 14 residues. Germline CDR1 reads LNHDA; CDR2 reads SQIVND (reference sequence). Trimming left V 3 bases short and J 6 bases short, with 12 bases between. As DNA, the CDR3 is TGTGCCAGTAGTATCTTCCCGGGGAGTCAGCCCCAGCATTTT. Translation gives CASSIFPGSQPQHF.

The chain employs TRBV6-5 and TRBJ2-1; perhaps TRBD2 as D (6 bases). Trimming left V 0 bases short and J 8 bases short, with 14 bases between. The CDR3 contains 15 residues. In germline, CDR1 is MNHEY, CDR2 SVGAGI. The CDR3 bases are TGTGCCAGCAGTTACTCCTCTAGCGACGGGGATGAGCAGTTCTTC. It is translated as CASSYSSSDGDEQFF.

J is TRBJ1-6 and V is TRBV28, with a tentative D call TRBD1 (6 bases). The CDR3 totals 18 residues. Germline V gives CDR1 MDHEN, CDR2 SYDVKM. The V and J ends lost 3 bases and 4 bases respectively, with 19 bases between them. As DNA, the CDR3 is TGTGCCAGCAGTTTCGAGGGCCGGGACACCACGTATAATTCACCCCTCCACTTT. As protein: CASSFEGRDTTYNSPLHF.

The chain links TRBV10-1 to TRBJ2-5; 7 bases align to TRBD1. V lost 8 bases and J lost 5; bases outside the gene matches: 11. CDR1 is WNHNN, CDR2 SYGVQD, per germline (reference sequence). The CDR3 has 14 residues. The CDR3 here is CASAKGQLAETQYF. Written as DNA, the CDR3 is TGCGCCAGCGCAAAGGGACAGCTGGCGGAGACCCAGTACTTC.

This clone has more than one count but fewer than ten. V usage is TRBV29-1 and J usage is TRBJ2-1; 7 bases align to TRBD1. The CDR3 is 12 residues long. Trimming at V came to 4 bases and at J to 8 bases, leaving 5 bases not matched to a gene. Germline V gene data show CDR1 as SQVTM and CDR2 as ANQGSEA. CDR3 in amino acids: CSVGRGQDEQFF. CDR3 bases: TGCAGCGTTGGTAGGGGGCAAGATGAGCAGTTCTTC.

The chain couples TRBV6-1 to TRBJ1-2; 9 bases align to TRBD1. CDR1 is MNHNS and CDR2 is SASEGT in the germline V gene. This CDR3 region has 18 residues. V shed 6 bases and J 3 bases; nucleotides not matched to a gene: 17. The CDR3 sequence is CASREPGQGTPRDYGYTF. CDR3 in DNA: TGTGCCAGCAGGGAACCGGGACAGGGAACGCCAAGGGACTATGGCTACACCTTC.

This rearrangement joins TRBV5-6 to TRBJ1-2; no clear D gene. Trimming stripped 3 bases from V and 3 bases from J, with 18 bases between. The CDR3 extends over 16 amino acids. Germline CDR1 is SGHDT and CDR2 is YYEEEE. The CDR3 spells CASSSGVSGVHYGYTF. The DNA of the CDR3 is TGTGCCAGCAGCTCCGGGGTCTCTGGGGTTCACTATGGCTACACCTTC.

A note on this clone: The junction departs from the called germline gene at one end, perhaps through a read error. Other DNA sequences of this sample code for an identical CDR3. V gene TRBV28 combines with J gene TRBJ1-5, with unresolved D. This CDR3 is 13 amino acids long. CDR1 MDHEN and CDR2 SYDVKM come from the germline V gene. The CDR3, as DNA: TGCGCCAGCAGTTTTATAAACGGTCAGCCCCAGCATTTT. Translated, it gives CASSFINGQPQHF.